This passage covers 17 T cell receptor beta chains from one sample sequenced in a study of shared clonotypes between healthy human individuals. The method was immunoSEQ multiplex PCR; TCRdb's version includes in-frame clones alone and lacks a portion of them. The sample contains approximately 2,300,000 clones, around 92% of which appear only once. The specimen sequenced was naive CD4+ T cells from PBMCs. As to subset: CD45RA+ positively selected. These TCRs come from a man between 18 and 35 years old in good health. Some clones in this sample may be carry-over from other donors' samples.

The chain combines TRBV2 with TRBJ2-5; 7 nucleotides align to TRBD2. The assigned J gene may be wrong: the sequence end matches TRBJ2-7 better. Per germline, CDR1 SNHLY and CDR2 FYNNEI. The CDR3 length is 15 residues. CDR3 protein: CASSGEGLLSYEQYF. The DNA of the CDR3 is TGTGCCAGCAGTGGGGAGGGGTTACTCTCCTACGAGCAGTACTTC.

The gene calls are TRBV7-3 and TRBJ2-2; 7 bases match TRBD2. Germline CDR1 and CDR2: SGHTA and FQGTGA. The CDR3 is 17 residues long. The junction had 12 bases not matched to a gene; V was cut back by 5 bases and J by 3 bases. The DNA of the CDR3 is TGTGCCAGCAGCGCGAGGCGGGAGAAGGGGTACACCGGGGAGCTGTTTTTT. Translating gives CASSARREKGYTGELFF.

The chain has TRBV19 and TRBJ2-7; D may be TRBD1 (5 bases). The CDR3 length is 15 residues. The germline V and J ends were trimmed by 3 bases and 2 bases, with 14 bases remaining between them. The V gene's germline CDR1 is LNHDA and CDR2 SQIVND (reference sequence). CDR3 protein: CASSMIPARAYEQYF. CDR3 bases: TGTGCCAGTAGTATGATCCCCGCCAGGGCCTACGAGCAGTACTTC.

The CDR3 bases are TGTGCCAGCAGTGATACAGGGTTAGTCAAAAACATTCAGTACTTC. Translated: CASSDTGLVKNIQYF. The chain combines TRBV28 with TRBJ2-4, with D perhaps matching TRBD1 (6 bases). Germline values: CDR1 MDHEN, CDR2 SYDVKM. The CDR3 length is 15 residues. Trimming took 5 bases from V and 3 from J, leaving 14 bases between them.

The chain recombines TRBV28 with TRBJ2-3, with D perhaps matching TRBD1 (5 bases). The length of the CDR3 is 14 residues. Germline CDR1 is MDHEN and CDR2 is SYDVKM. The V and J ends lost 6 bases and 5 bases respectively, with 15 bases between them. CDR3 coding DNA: TGTGCCAGCAGCCCATGGGATAGGGGAGATACGCAGTATTTT. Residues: CASSPWDRGDTQYF.

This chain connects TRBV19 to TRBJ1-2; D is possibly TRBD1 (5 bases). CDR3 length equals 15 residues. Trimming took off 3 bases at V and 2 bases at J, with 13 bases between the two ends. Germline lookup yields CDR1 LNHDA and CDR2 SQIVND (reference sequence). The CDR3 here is CASSMAGPKNYGYTF. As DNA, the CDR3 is TGTGCCAGTAGTATGGCGGGGCCGAAGAACTATGGCTACACCTTC.

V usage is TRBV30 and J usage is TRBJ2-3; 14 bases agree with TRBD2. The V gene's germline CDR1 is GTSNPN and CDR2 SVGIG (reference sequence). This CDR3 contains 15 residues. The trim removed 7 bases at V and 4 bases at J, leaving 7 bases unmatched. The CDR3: CASRWTSGRPDTQYF. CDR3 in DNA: TGTGCCTCGCGCTGGACTAGCGGGAGGCCAGATACGCAGTATTTT.

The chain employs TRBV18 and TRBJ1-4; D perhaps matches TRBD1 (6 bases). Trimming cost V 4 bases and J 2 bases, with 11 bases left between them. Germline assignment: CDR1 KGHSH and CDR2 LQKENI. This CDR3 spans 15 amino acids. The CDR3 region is CASSRRDNTNEKLFF. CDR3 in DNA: TGTGCCAGCTCACGCCGGGACAACACTAATGAAAAACTGTTTTTT.

The CDR3 reads CASSLGLAGAGYEQYF. The DNA of the CDR3 is TGTGCCAGCAGCTTAGGACTAGCGGGAGCCGGCTACGAGCAGTACTTC. The chain has TRBV7-2 and TRBJ2-7, with TRBD2 matching 12 bases. Germline V gene sequence: CDR1 SGHTA, CDR2 FQGNSA. This CDR3 region has 16 residues. Germline trimming cut 1 base from V and 3 bases from J; bases unmatched to any gene: 4. Based on the CDR3 plus reference TRBV7-2 and TRBJ2-7, the full variable domain is GAGVSQSPSNKVTEKGKDVELRCDPISGHTALYWYRQSLGQGLEFLIYFQGNSAPDKSGLPSDRFSAERTGGSVSTLTIQRTQQEDSAVYLCASSLGLAGAGYEQYFGPGTRLTVT.

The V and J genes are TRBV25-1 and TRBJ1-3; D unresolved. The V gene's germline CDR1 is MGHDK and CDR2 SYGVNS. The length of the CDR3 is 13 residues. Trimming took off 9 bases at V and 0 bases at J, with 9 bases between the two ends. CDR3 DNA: TGTGCCAGTTTAGCGGACTCTGGAAACACCATATATTTT. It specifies CASLADSGNTIYF.

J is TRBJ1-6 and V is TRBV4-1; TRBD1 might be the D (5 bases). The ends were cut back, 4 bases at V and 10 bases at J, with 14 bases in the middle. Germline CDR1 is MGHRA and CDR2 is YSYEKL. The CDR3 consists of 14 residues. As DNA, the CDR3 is TGCGCCAGCAGCCGGCCAGGGCCTAGGTCACCCCTCCACTTT. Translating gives CASSRPGPRSPLHF.

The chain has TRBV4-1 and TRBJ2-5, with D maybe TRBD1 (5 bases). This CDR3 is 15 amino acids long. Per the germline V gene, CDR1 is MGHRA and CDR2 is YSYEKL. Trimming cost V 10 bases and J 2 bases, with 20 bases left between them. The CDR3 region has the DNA TGCGCCACCAAGAAGACAGTCTCTAGGCAAGAGACCCAGTACTTC. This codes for CATKKTVSRQETQYF.

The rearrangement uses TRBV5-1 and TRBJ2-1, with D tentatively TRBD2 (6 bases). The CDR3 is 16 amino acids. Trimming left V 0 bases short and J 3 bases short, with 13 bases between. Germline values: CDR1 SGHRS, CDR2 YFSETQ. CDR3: CASSLGGNPFYNEQFF. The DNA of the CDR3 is TGCGCCAGCAGCTTGGGCGGGAACCCCTTCTACAATGAGCAGTTCTTC.

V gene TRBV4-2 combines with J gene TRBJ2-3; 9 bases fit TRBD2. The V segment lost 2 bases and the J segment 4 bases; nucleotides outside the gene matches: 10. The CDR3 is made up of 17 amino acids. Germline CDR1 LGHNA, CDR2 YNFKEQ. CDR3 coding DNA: TGTGCCAGCAGCCAAAACCCGGGCGGGAGGGCCTCAGATACGCAGTATTTT. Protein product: CASSQNPGGRASDTQYF.

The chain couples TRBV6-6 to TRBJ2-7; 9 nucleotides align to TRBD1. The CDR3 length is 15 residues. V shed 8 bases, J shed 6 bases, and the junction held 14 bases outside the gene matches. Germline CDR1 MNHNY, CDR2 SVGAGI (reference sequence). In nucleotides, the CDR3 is TGTGCCAGCGGCGATGCGGACAGGGGTTTTTTCGAGCAGTACTTC. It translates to CASGDADRGFFEQYF.

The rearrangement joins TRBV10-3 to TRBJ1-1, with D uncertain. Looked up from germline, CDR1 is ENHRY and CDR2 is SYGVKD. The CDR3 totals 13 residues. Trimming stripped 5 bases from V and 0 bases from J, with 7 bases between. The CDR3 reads CAISQTLNTEAFF. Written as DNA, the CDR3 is TGTGCCATCAGTCAGACACTGAACACTGAAGCTTTCTTT.

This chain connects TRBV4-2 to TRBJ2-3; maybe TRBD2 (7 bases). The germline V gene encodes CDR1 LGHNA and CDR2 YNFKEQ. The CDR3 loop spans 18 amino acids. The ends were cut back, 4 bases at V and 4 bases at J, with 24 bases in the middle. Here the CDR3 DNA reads TGTGCCAGCAGCCGGAGGGCAGGGGCGGGGGTCGAGGCAGATACGCAGTATTTT. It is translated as CASSRRAGAGVEADTQYF.